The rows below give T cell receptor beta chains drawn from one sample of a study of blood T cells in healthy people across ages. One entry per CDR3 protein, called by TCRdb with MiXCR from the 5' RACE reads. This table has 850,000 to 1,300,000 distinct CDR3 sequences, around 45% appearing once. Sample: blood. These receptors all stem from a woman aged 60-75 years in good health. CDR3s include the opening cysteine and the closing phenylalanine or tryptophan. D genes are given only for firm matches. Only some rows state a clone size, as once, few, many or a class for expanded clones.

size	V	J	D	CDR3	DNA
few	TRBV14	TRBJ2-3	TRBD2	CASSQAGGPDTQYF	TGTGCCAGCAGCCAAGCGGGAGGGCCCGATACGCAGTATTTT
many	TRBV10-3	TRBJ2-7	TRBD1	CATGPDRASYEQYF	TGTGCCACCGGCCCGGACAGGGCCTCCTACGAGCAGTACTTC
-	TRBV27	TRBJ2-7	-	CASSSTKDRTYEQYF	TGTGCCAGCAGTTCCACCAAAGACAGGACCTACGAGCAGTACTTC
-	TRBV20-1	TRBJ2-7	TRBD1	CSADDRGLCEQYF	TGCAGTGCAGATGACAGGGGATTGTGCGAGCAGTACTTC
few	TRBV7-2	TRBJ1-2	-	CASRLDYGYTF	TGTGCCAGCAGGTTAGACTATGGCTACACCTTC
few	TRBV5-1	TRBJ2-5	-	CASSLAGFQETQYF	TGCGCCAGCAGCTTGGCTGGGTTCCAAGAGACCCAGTACTTC
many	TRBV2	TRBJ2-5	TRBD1	CASSNEQGLGETQYF	TGTGCCAGCAGCAACGAACAGGGGCTGGGAGAGACCCAGTACTTC
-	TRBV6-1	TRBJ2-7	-	CAASGRVAYEQYF	TGTGCCGCTTCAGGGCGCGTTGCCTACGAGCAGTACTTC
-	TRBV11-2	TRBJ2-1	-	CASSSTLGVGNEQFF	TGTGCCAGCAGCTCCACCCTGGGCGTCGGCAATGAGCAGTTCTTC
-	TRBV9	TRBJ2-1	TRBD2	CASSGGTSGLYNEQFF	TGTGCCAGCAGCGGGGGGACTAGCGGGCTTTACAATGAGCAGTTCTTC
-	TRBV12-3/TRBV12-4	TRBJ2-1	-	CATSRNRQSYNEQFF	TGTGCCACTTCTAGGAACAGACAATCTTACAATGAGCAGTTCTTC
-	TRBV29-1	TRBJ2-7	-	CSVHTVSSYEQYF	TGCAGCGTTCATACAGTTTCTTCCTACGAGCAGTACTTC
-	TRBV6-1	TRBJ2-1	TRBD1	CASRVQGFYNEQFF	TGTGCCAGCAGGGTACAGGGGTTCTACAATGAGCAGTTCTTC
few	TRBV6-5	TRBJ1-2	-	CASSYSQSYGYTF	TGTGCCAGCAGTTACAGCCAATCCTATGGCTACACCTTC
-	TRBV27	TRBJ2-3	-	CASSLPGRGNTDTQYF	TGTGCCAGCAGTTTGCCAGGGAGGGGGAACACAGATACGCAGTATTTT
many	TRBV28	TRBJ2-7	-	CASSYGRAAPREQYF	TGTGCCAGCAGTTACGGAAGGGCGGCACCTCGGGAGCAGTACTTC
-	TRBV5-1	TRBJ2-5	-	CASSLAGTTGETQYF	TGCGCCAGCAGCTTGGCCGGGACTACAGGGGAGACCCAGTACTTC
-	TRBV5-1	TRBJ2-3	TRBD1	CASRNRQGLGTDTQYF	TGCGCCAGCAGGAATAGACAGGGGCTCGGCACAGATACGCAGTATTTT
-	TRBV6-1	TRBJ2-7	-	CASSRGPAAYEQYF	TGTGCCAGCAGTAGGGGACCGGCAGCCTACGAGCAGTACTTC
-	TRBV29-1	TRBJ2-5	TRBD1	CSAGRQGETQYF	TGCAGCGCCGGACGACAGGGAGAGACCCAGTACTTC
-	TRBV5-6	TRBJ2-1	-	CASSLGTTMKQFF	TGTGCCAGCAGCTTAGGCACCACAATGAAGCAGTTCTTC
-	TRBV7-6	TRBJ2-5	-	CASSPGAAPNEQYF	TGTGCCAGCAGCCCAGGCGCCGCCCCCAATGAGCAGTACTTC
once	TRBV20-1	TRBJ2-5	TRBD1	CSAVGAGGRNGQYF	TGCAGTGCTGTAGGGGCAGGGGGTAGGAACGGGCAGTACTTC
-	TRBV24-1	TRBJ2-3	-	CATSDLKQDPTDTQYF	TGTGCCACCAGTGATTTAAAGCAGGACCCCACAGATACGCAGTATTTT
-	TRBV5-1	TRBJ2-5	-	CASSPDGSVEETQYF	TGCGCCAGCAGCCCCGATGGGAGCGTTGAAGAGACCCAGTACTTC
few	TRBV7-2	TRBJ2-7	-	CASSSRSGLWEEQYF	TGTGCCAGCAGCTCCCGAAGCGGGCTTTGGGAAGAGCAGTACTTC
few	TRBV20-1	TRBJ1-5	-	CSARGTEDSNQPQHF	TGCAGTGCTAGAGGGACGGAGGATAGCAATCAGCCCCAGCATTTT
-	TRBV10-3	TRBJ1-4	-	CAISEAPPNEKLFF	TGTGCCATCAGTGAAGCGCCGCCTAATGAAAAACTGTTTTTT
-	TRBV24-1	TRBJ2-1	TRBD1	CATSAQGDHNEQFF	TGTGCCACCAGTGCCCAGGGGGACCACAATGAGCAGTTCTTC
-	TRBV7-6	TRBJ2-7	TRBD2	CASSLVPGLAGYEQYF	TGTGCCAGCAGCTTAGTCCCAGGACTAGCAGGCTACGAGCAGTACTTC
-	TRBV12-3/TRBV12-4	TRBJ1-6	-	CASSFRGGGNSPLHF	TGTGCCAGCAGTTTCCGGGGTGGAGGTAATTCACCCCTCCACTTT
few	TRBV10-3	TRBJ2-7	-	CAIRQDTFYEQYF	TGTGCCATCAGGCAGGACACCTTCTACGAGCAGTACTTC
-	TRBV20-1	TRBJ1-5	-	CSAREISGGLYSNQPQHF	TGCAGTGCTAGAGAAATTTCGGGAGGCCTCTATAGCAATCAGCCCCAGCATTTT
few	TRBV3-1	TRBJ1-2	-	CASSQGKGWGYGYTF	TGTGCCAGCAGCCAAGGGAAAGGGTGGGGCTATGGCTACACCTTC
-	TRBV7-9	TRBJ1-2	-	CASSTSQDYTF	TGTGCCAGCAGCACCTCTCAGGATTACACCTTC
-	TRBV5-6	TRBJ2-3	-	CASSPSSGPDTQYF	TGTGCCAGCAGCCCCTCCAGCGGGCCAGATACGCAGTATTTT
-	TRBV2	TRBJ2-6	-	CASSVEGSGTNALTF	TGTGCCAGCAGTGTCGAGGGATCTGGGACCAACGCCCTGACTTTC
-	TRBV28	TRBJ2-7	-	CASLRGQTYEQYF	TGTGCCAGCCTCCGCGGACAGACCTACGAGCAGTACTTC
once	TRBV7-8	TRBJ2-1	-	CASSLGGGALTEQFF	TGTGCCAGCAGCCTGGGGGGAGGCGCTCTTACGGAGCAGTTCTTC
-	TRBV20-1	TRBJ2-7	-	CSARDDVRERSYNEQYF	TGCAGTGCTAGAGATGATGTACGGGAGAGGTCCTACAATGAGCAGTACTTC
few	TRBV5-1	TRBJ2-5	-	CASSLVSGGRETQYF	TGCGCCAGCAGCTTGGTCTCAGGAGGGCGGGAGACCCAGTACTTC
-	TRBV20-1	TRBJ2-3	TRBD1	CSANRDREAFTDTQYF	TGCAGTGCTAACCGGGACAGGGAGGCTTTCACAGATACGCAGTATTTT
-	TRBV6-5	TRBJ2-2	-	CASRGTSDGELFF	TGTGCCAGCAGGGGGACGTCGGACGGGGAGCTGTTTTTT
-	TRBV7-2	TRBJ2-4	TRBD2	CASSLAGANIQYF	TGTGCCAGCAGTCTGGCGGGAGCAAACATTCAGTACTTC
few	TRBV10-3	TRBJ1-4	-	CATLQATNEKLFF	TGTGCCACCCTACAGGCAACTAATGAAAAACTGTTTTTT
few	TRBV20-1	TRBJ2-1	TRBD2	CSARGLAGSYNEQFF	TGCAGTGCTCGTGGACTAGCGGGCTCCTACAATGAGCAGTTCTTC
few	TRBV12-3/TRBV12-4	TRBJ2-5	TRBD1	CASSLLGQGATQYF	TGTGCCAGCAGTTTACTTGGACAGGGCGCGACCCAGTACTTC
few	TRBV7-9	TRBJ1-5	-	CASSLDGGMGNQPQHF	TGTGCCAGCAGCTTAGATGGAGGGATGGGCAATCAGCCCCAGCATTTT
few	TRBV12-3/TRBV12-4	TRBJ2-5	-	CASTERWPSETQYF	TGTGCCAGCACGGAGAGGTGGCCGTCAGAGACCCAGTACTTC